The 22 T cell receptor beta chains given below trace back to one sample, sequenced in a study of CD8+ T cells in alopecia areata (dated 2018 in TCRdb). The receptor library was made with the immunoSEQ multiplex PCR assay. For TCR sequencing, RNA was extracted from every sample and reverse transcribed into cDNA to serve as template. This immuneACCESS table, as held by TCRdb, lists in-frame sequences with V and J called but not all clones. Of the missing ones, under half trace to an unresolved V gene in checked studies; the others have no known cause. Here the sample has 140,000 to 150,000 clones; less than 70% occur a single time. The leading ten clones occupy approximately 15% of the sample. Read against the paper, the sample's time point label means: less than five weeks on oral tofacitinib. The treatment or condition tag for this specimen amounts to: oral pan-JAK inhibitor, 5-10 mg twice daily.

Source: CD8+ T cells sorted from blood, taken at week 4, from a patient treated with tofacitinib. Source of these receptors: a human donor with alopecia areata.

The chain is built from TRBV5-1 and TRBJ1-2; 7 bases are shared with TRBD1. CDR3 length: 12 amino acids. J gave up 9 bases and V 4 bases, and 6 bases lay outside the gene matches. The germline gives CDR1 SGHRS, CDR2 YFSETQ. The CDR3: CASSPDRLSYTF. CDR3 in DNA: TGCGCCAGCAGCCCGGACAGGCTGAGCTACACCTTC.

The gene calls are TRBV13 and TRBJ2-7, with D perhaps matching TRBD1 (6 bases). V lost 6 bases to trimming and J lost 7 bases, with 25 bases between them. Germline CDR1 PRHDT, CDR2 FYEKMQ (reference sequence). There are 16 residues in the CDR3. CDR3 protein: CASRPYRERGIGEQYF. The CDR3 bases are TGTGCCAGCAGACCTTATAGAGAGAGGGGGATTGGGGAGCAGTACTTC. The whole variable domain, filled in from reference TRBV13 and TRBJ2-7, reads AAGVIQSPRHLIKEKRETATLKCYPIPRHDTVYWYQQGPGQDPQFLISFYEKMQSDKGSIPDRFSAQQFSDYHSELNMSSLELGDSALYFCASRPYRERGIGEQYFGPGTRLTVT.

The V call is TRBV27, the J call TRBJ1-5; 9 bases align to TRBD1. With 2 bases clipped from V and 6 bases from J, the junction kept 5 bases outside the gene matches. CDR3 size: 15 residues. CDR1 and CDR2 (germline): MNHEY, SMNVEV (reference sequence). CDR3 sequence: CASSLLGTGSQPQHF. The DNA for the CDR3 is TGTGCCAGCAGTTTACTTGGGACAGGGAGTCAGCCCCAGCATTTT.

This clone was detected only a few times. The V gene is TRBV14, the J gene TRBJ2-7; 7 bases line up with TRBD1. The germline gives CDR1 SGHDN, CDR2 FVKESK. V trimming: 4 bases; J trimming: 1 base; junction bases outside the gene matches: 7. The CDR3 has 15 amino acids. CDR3 sequence: CASSPRQGKSYEQYF. The CDR3 bases are TGTGCCAGCAGCCCCAGACAGGGCAAATCCTACGAGCAGTACTTC. The whole variable domain, filled in from reference TRBV14 and TRBJ2-7, reads EAGVTQFPSHSVIEKGQTVTLRCDPISGHDNLYWYRRVMGKEIKFLLHFVKESKQDESGMPNNRFLAERTGGTYSTLKVQPAELEDSGVYFCASSPRQGKSYEQYFGPGTRLTVT.

This chain connects TRBV4-1 to TRBJ1-1; D call uncertain. Germline assignment: CDR1 MGHRA and CDR2 YSYEKL. V lost 1 base and J 4 bases, leaving 10 bases between the germline ends. This CDR3 is built from 14 residues. CDR3 sequence: CASSQGARSTEAFF. The CDR3 DNA is TGCGCCAGCAGCCAAGGGGCCCGCAGCACTGAAGCTTTCTTT.

This clone was seen more than once but under ten times. This chain joins TRBV13 and TRBJ1-3; possible D gene TRBD1, 5 bases. The CDR3 is 14 amino acids. Trimming took off 3 bases at V and 1 base at J, with 7 bases between the two ends. The germline gives CDR1 PRHDT, CDR2 FYEKMQ (reference sequence). The CDR3 loop reads CASSFRDSGNTIYF. The CDR3, as DNA: TGTGCCAGCAGCTTCAGGGATTCTGGAAACACCATATATTTT.

This chain uses TRBV13 with TRBJ1-1; D might be TRBD1 (5 bases). V was cut by 4 bases and J by 3 bases, with 15 bases left in between. Germline lookup yields CDR1 PRHDT and CDR2 FYEKMQ (reference sequence). This CDR3 has 15 residues. The CDR3 sequence is CASSYLQGSDTEAFF. The CDR3 region has the DNA TGTGCCAGCAGCTACCTCCAGGGTTCGGACACTGAAGCTTTCTTT.

This clone was detected only a few times. V gene TRBV29-1 combines with J gene TRBJ2-2; D gene unclear. Germline V gene sequence: CDR1 SQVTM, CDR2 ANQGSEA. V was pared by 7 bases and J by 7 bases, with 7 bases between. There are 10 residues in the CDR3. CDR3 nucleotide sequence: TGCAGCGCACAAGGCGGGGAGCTGTTTTTT. Amino acids: CSAQGGELFF.

This rearrangement joins TRBV6-5 to TRBJ2-1; D gene uncertain. V was cut by 4 bases and J by 0 bases, with 10 bases left in between. The germline V gene encodes CDR1 MNHEY and CDR2 SVGAGI. The CDR3 is 15 amino acids. Here the CDR3 DNA reads TGTGCCAGCAGTTTAGCCCCCAGCTCCTACAATGAGCAGTTCTTC. Translating it yields CASSLAPSSYNEQFF.

The V gene is TRBV27, the J gene TRBJ1-5, with D unclear. Germline CDR1 MNHEY, CDR2 SMNVEV (reference sequence). V was shortened by 2 bases and J by 5 bases, with 7 bases between the two germline ends. The CDR3 is made up of 13 amino acids. The CDR3 DNA follows: TGTGCCAGCAGTTTAGAGGGATATCAGCCCCAGCATTTT. Translating it yields CASSLEGYQPQHF.

The chain uses TRBV6-1 and TRBJ1-6, with D tentatively TRBD1 (5 bases). Germline CDR1 and CDR2: MNHNS and SASEGT. This CDR3 is 15 amino acids long. V shed 4 bases and J shed 7 bases, with 14 bases lying between them. The CDR3 DNA follows: TGTGCCAGCAGTGTCGGGACGGGGACCAATTCACCCCTCCACTTT. This codes for CASSVGTGTNSPLHF.

The chain combines TRBV29-1 with TRBJ2-1, with a weak D call TRBD1 (6 bases). The ends were cut back, 0 bases at V and 4 bases at J, with 16 bases in the middle. This CDR3 contains 16 residues. Germline V CDR1 and CDR2: SQVTM, ANQGSEA. CDR3 amino acids: CSVEDLQGIPYNEQFF. The CDR3 nucleotides are TGCAGCGTTGAAGATCTCCAGGGGATTCCGTACAATGAGCAGTTCTTC.

This clone showed up just once. The genes are TRBV6-5 and TRBJ1-5; 7 nucleotides align to TRBD1. CDR3 length equals 15 residues. The germline V gene encodes CDR1 MNHEY and CDR2 SVGAGI. Losses at the gene ends were 2 bases for V and 4 bases for J; bases not matched to a gene: 5. CDR3 DNA sequence: TGTGCCAGCAGTTACGGGGACAGTTCGAATCAGCCCCAGCATTTT. This sequence encodes CASSYGDSSNQPQHF.

V and J are TRBV4-3 and TRBJ2-7, with TRBD1 matching over 9 bases. The germline V gene encodes CDR1 LGHNA and CDR2 YSLEER. J lost 5 bases, V lost 0 bases, and 8 bases had no gene match. The length of the CDR3 is 16 residues. CDR3 bases: TGCGCCAGCAGCCAAGATCTCGGGACAGGGCGGAACGAGCAGTACTTC. It specifies CASSQDLGTGRNEQYF.

Regarding this clone: The same CDR3 can be traced to other DNA sequences in this sample. The gene calls are TRBV27 and TRBJ1-5; D not resolved. The germline V and J ends were trimmed by 5 bases and 0 bases, with 5 bases remaining between them. Germline V CDR1 and CDR2: MNHEY, SMNVEV (reference sequence). This CDR3 has 13 amino acids. The CDR3: CASSAYSNQPQHF. CDR3 in DNA: TGTGCCAGCAGTGCCTATAGCAATCAGCCCCAGCATTTT.

The V call is TRBV7-9, the J call TRBJ1-1; possibly TRBD1 for D (6 bases). V shed 3 bases and J shed 2 bases, with 10 bases lying between them. The CDR3 extends over 14 amino acids. Germline V CDR1 and CDR2: SEHNR, FQNEAQ (reference sequence). CDR3: CASSLPGTNTEAFF. CDR3 sequence (DNA): TGTGCCAGCAGCTTGCCGGGGACAAACACTGAAGCTTTCTTT.

This sequence joins TRBV6-4 and TRBJ1-2, with D tentatively TRBD1 (5 bases). This CDR3 is built from 13 residues. Trimming removed 3 bases at V and 5 bases at J, with 10 bases between. Per germline, CDR1 MRHNA and CDR2 SNTAGT. CDR3 sequence: CASSEDSHYGYTF. DNA for the CDR3: TGTGCCAGCAGTGAAGACAGCCATTATGGCTACACCTTC.

V gene TRBV9 combines with J gene TRBJ2-7; 9 bases fit TRBD1. This CDR3 is 12 amino acids long. J was trimmed by 6 bases and V by 7 bases; bases with no gene match: 5. The germline V gene encodes CDR1 SGDLS and CDR2 YYNGEE. The CDR3 nucleotides are TGTGCCAGCGGGACAGGGATGAGCGAGCAGTACTTC. Encoded protein: CASGTGMSEQYF.

As concerns this clone: Other DNA variants within this sample encode the same CDR3. The rearrangement uses TRBV9 and TRBJ2-7, with D possibly matching TRBD2 (7 bases). The CDR3 contains 14 residues. Per the germline V gene, CDR1 is SGDLS and CDR2 is YYNGEE. The V gene lost 0 bases and the J gene lost 3 bases, with 10 bases spanning the gap. CDR3 in amino acids: CASSVGGGGYEQYF. The CDR3 coding sequence is TGTGCCAGCAGCGTAGGCGGGGGCGGCTACGAGCAGTACTTC.

V is TRBV29-1 and J is TRBJ2-2; 8 positions agree with TRBD1. The CDR3 runs to 15 residues. V lost 7 bases to trimming and J lost 0 bases; unmatched junction nucleotides: 7. Germline CDR1 is SQVTM and CDR2 is ANQGSEA. The CDR3 sequence: CSARTGSTNTGELFF. DNA of the CDR3: TGCAGCGCCAGGACAGGGAGTACGAACACCGGGGAGCTGTTTTTT.

This chain joins TRBV6-5 and TRBJ1-1, with 7 bases matching TRBD1. Trimming at V came to 2 bases and at J to 4 bases, leaving 4 bases not matched to a gene. The CDR3 runs to 14 residues. Germline values: CDR1 MNHEY, CDR2 SVGAGI. The CDR3 spells CASSYVEGATEAFF. The CDR3 DNA reads as TGTGCCAGCAGTTACGTCGAGGGGGCCACTGAAGCTTTCTTT.

V gene TRBV29-1 combines with J gene TRBJ1-2; D uncertain. Trimming left V 2 bases short and J 4 bases short, with 8 bases between. The CDR3 is 12 residues long. The germline V gene has CDR1 SQVTM and CDR2 ANQGSEA. For the CDR3, the DNA is TGCAGCGTTGAACGGATTCTCTATGGCTACACCTTC. This sequence encodes CSVERILYGYTF.